This TCR beta chain was sequenced during a study of T cell repertoires in cytomegalovirus infection. Between the trimmed V and J ends, which lost 8 bases and 4 bases, there was a span of 7 bases. The V gene's germline CDR1 is MNHEY and CDR2 SVGAGI. CDR3 size: 11 residues. Whole-study results and caveats: What dominated the ex vivo response were HLA-C-restricted CMV-specific TCR beta clonotypes.

About this clonotype: What it binds is not known.

TCRdb reprocessed the reads with MiXCR, giving one entry per CDR3 protein. Counted here are 350,000 to 550,000 distinct CDR3 sequences, approximately 31% occurring once; the ten biggest clones make up roughly an eighth. This chain joins TRBV6-5 and TRBJ2-3; D call uncertain. Sample: PBMCs. This receptor was identified in a human donor in good health (CMV status not recorded). Some clones in this sample may be carry-over from other donors' samples. The CDR3, as DNA: TGTGCCAGCTGGCAGGCAGATACGCAGTATTTT. Protein product: CASWQADTQYF.